Listed here are 5 T cell receptor beta chains from one sample, sequenced in a study of cytomegalovirus exposure and HLA in healthy donors. The PCR contained 60 Vbeta and 13 Jbeta primers. Profiling relied on immunoSEQ multiplex PCR, and the TCRdb table lists in-frame clones only, not all of them. Altogether roughly 150,000 clones are present, 80% to 90% being singletons, with the ten largest covering around 4.5%. The sequencing input was PBMCs. The receptor source for this set is a woman aged 40 to 55 in good health and CMV-seropositive.

The V gene is TRBV10-3, the J gene TRBJ2-2; D is uncertain. Germline V CDR1 and CDR2: ENHRY, SYGVKD. The ends were cut back, 0 bases at V and 1 base at J, with 12 bases in the middle. The CDR3 consists of 17 residues. CDR3 in amino acids: CAISESQVAKNTGELFF. In DNA, the CDR3 is TGTGCCATCAGTGAGTCGCAGGTGGCGAAGAACACCGGGGAGCTGTTTTTT.

This clone was detected a few times. This chain's CDR3 is CASSVRTGDEQYF. The CDR3 nucleotides read TGTGCCAGCAGCGTTAGGACAGGGGACGAGCAGTACTTC. The chain couples TRBV7-6 to TRBJ2-7; 9 bases are shared with TRBD1. The length of the CDR3 is 13 residues. Trimming at V came to 5 bases and at J to 5 bases, leaving 4 bases not matched to a gene. Germline CDR1 and CDR2: SGHVS and FNYEAQ.

The chain combines TRBV2 with TRBJ1-2; 7 bases match TRBD1. V dropped 3 bases and J dropped 4; count of bases not matched to a gene: 5. Germline loops: CDR1 SNHLY, CDR2 FYNNEI. The CDR3 spans 14 residues. The CDR3 DNA follows: TGTGCCAGCAGTGAGGAGGGGGCCAGCTATGGCTACACCTTC. The encoded protein is CASSEEGASYGYTF.

The chain carries TRBV10-2 and TRBJ1-2; TRBD1 agrees at 7 bases. V lost 3 bases, J lost 1 base, and 8 bases stayed unmatched. CDR1 is WSHSY, CDR2 SAAADI, per germline. This CDR3 is built from 16 residues. CDR3 in DNA: TGCGCCAGCAGTGATGAGGAGCAGGGGGGTAACTATGGCTACACCTTC. It yields the protein CASSDEEQGGNYGYTF.

V is TRBV2 and J is TRBJ2-3; possible D gene TRBD2, 6 bases. Germline V gene data show CDR1 as SNHLY and CDR2 as FYNNEI. The CDR3 length is 15 residues. The germline V and J ends were trimmed by 7 bases and 0 bases, with 14 bases remaining between them. CDR3 in amino acids: CASTDGSGSTDTQYF. CDR3 in DNA: TGTGCCAGCACGGACGGGAGCGGAAGCACAGATACGCAGTATTTT. Complete variable domain (other parts from reference TRBV2 and TRBJ2-3): EPEVTQTPSHQVTQMGQEVILRCVPISNHLYFYWYRQILGQKVEFLVSFYNNEISEKSEIFDDQFSVERPDGSNFTLKIRSTKLEDSAMYFCASTDGSGSTDTQYFGPGTRLTVL.